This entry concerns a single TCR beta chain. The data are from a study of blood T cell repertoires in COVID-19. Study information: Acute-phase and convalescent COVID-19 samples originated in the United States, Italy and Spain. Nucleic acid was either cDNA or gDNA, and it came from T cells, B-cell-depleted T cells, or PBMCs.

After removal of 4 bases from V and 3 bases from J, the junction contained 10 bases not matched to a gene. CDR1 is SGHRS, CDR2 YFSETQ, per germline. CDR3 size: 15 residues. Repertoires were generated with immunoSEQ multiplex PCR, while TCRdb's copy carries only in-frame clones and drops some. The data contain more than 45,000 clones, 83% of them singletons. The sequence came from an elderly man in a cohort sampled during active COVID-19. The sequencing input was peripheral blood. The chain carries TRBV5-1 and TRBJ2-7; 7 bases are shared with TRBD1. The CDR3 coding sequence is TGCGCCAGCAGCGCCCAACCGGGACAGAGCTACGAGCAGTACTTC. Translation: CASSAQPGQSYEQYF.